These T cell receptor beta chains were read from a single sample in a study of blood T cell repertoires in COVID-19. Produced via immunoSEQ multiplex PCR; TCRdb's table is partial and in-frame only. This repertoire shows roughly 60,000 clones, approximately 88% found once; its top ten account for about 10%. Sequencing was performed on peripheral blood. The receptors here all came from a man aged 25-45 years with COVID-19, enrolled during active disease. Each CDR3 is given with its conserved first and last residue. The D gene is left open where the match is weak. Clone size is given for some rows only: seen once, a few or many times, or a class if the clone is expanded.

-,TRBV7-9,TRBD1,TRBJ1-1,CASSGFPGQGRTEAFF,TGTGCCAGCAGCGGATTCCCGGGACAGGGGAGGACTGAAGCTTTCTTT
-,TRBV27,TRBD2,TRBJ2-1,CASSRTSRFSYNEQFF,TGTGCCAGCAGTCGGACTAGCAGATTCTCCTACAATGAGCAGTTCTTC
-,TRBV18,TRBD1,TRBJ1-1,CASSPRDRATFTFF,TGTGCCAGCTCACCACGGGACAGGGCAACGTTTACTTTCTTT
-,TRBV24-1,-,TRBJ2-5,CATSDLRGETQYF,TGTGCCACCAGTGATTTAAGGGGCGAGACCCAGTACTTC
-,TRBV9,TRBD2,TRBJ2-1,CASSDPGLDETWSYNEQFF,TGTGCCAGCAGCGACCCGGGACTAGATGAAACGTGGTCCTACAATGAGCAGTTCTTC
-,TRBV9,TRBD1,TRBJ2-1,CASSEGTGDYNEQFF,TGTGCCAGCAGCGAGGGGACAGGGGACTACAATGAGCAGTTCTTC
-,TRBV5-4,-,TRBJ2-2,CASSVDIYTGELFF,TGTGCCAGCAGCGTTGACATCTACACCGGGGAGCTGTTTTTT
-,TRBV12-3/TRBV12-4,TRBD1,TRBJ2-1,CASRQGAREQFF,TGTGCCAGCCGACAGGGGGCGCGGGAGCAGTTCTTC
-,TRBV6-5,-,TRBJ2-7,CASSSLATYEQYF,TGTGCCAGCAGTTCCCTAGCTACCTACGAGCAGTACTTC
few,TRBV19,-,TRBJ2-6,CGAGIAGANVLTF,TGTGGGGCGGGTATCGCCGGGGCCAACGTCCTGACTTTC
-,TRBV2,TRBD1,TRBJ1-4,CASRDRGFLNEKLFF,TGTGCCAGCCGGGACAGGGGCTTCCTTAATGAAAAACTGTTTTTT
once,TRBV6-5,TRBD1,TRBJ1-2,CASSQKVAGGGYTF,TGTGCCAGCAGTCAGAAGGTGGCAGGGGGTGGCTACACCTTC
-,TRBV19,-,TRBJ2-2,CASSLSPTGRANTGELFF,TGTGCCAGTAGTCTCTCCCCGACCGGCAGGGCTAACACCGGGGAGCTGTTTTTT
few,TRBV25-1,TRBD1,TRBJ1-2,CASSELEGGVGYTF,TGTGCCAGCAGTGAATTGGAAGGGGGCGTCGGCTACACCTTC
-,TRBV30,TRBD1,TRBJ1-4,CAWVPKGARNEKLFF,TGTGCCTGGGTACCGAAGGGGGCCCGCAATGAAAAACTGTTTTTT
-,TRBV7-9,-,TRBJ1-1,CASTPSTGARTTEAFF,TGTGCCAGCACCCCGTCTACAGGCGCCCGGACCACTGAAGCTTTCTTT
-,TRBV19,-,TRBJ1-1,CANIGRENKAFF,TGTGCCAATATTGGTCGGGAAAATAAAGCTTTCTTT
few,TRBV12-3/TRBV12-4,-,TRBJ1-2,CASSESRSYGYTF,TGTGCCAGCAGTGAGAGCCGGTCCTATGGCTACACCTTC
few,TRBV5-1,-,TRBJ2-2,CASANGAGLNTGELFF,TGCGCCAGCGCCAACGGGGCGGGGCTGAACACCGGGGAGCTGTTTTTT
-,TRBV13,-,TRBJ2-2,CASSLEGIGELFF,TGTGCCAGCAGCTTAGAGGGGATCGGGGAGCTGTTTTTT
-,TRBV30,TRBD1,TRBJ1-5,CAWSVWDTGGTQPQHF,TGTGCCTGGAGTGTATGGGACACAGGGGGCACTCAGCCCCAGCATTTT
-,TRBV9,-,TRBJ2-6,CASSATLSGANVLTF,TGTGCCAGCAGCGCGACACTCTCTGGGGCCAACGTCCTGACTTTC
-,TRBV28,-,TRBJ2-1,CASNLQGNNEQFF,TGTGCCAGCAATCTGCAGGGGAACAATGAGCAGTTCTTC
-,TRBV2,-,TRBJ2-7,CASNTGSAYEQYF,TGTGCCAGCAACACCGGGTCAGCCTACGAGCAGTACTTC
few,TRBV11-2,-,TRBJ2-2,CASSNLDRNTGELFF,TGTGCCAGCAGCAACCTCGACAGAAACACCGGGGAGCTGTTTTTT
-,TRBV28,-,TRBJ1-6,CASSLLGRAGSPLHF,TGTGCCAGCAGTTTATTGGGCAGGGCAGGGTCACCCCTCCACTTT
once,TRBV27,-,TRBJ1-4,CASRPGISSEKLFF,TGTGCCAGCAGGCCCGGGATTTCCTCCGAAAAACTGTTTTTT
-,TRBV5-1,-,TRBJ1-1,CASSLDRTNTEAFF,TGCGCCAGCAGCTTGGACAGAACCAACACTGAAGCTTTCTTT
-,TRBV2,-,TRBJ1-5,CASRQNSNQPQHF,TGTGCCAGCAGACAGAATAGCAATCAGCCCCAGCATTTT
-,TRBV6-2/TRBV6-3,-,TRBJ1-1,CASSSTGQTGTEAFF,TGTGCCAGCAGTTCCACCGGACAAACGGGCACTGAAGCTTTCTTT